The 24 T cell receptor beta chains below were found in one sample sequenced in a study of metastatic and nonmetastatic thyroid tumors. None of the patients had undergone any treatment ahead of thyroid surgery. TCRdb recomputed clones from the PCR reads via MiXCR. The sample contains tens of thousands of clones, roughly 13% of which appear only once. The sample consisted of blood. The source is a female donor with papillary thyroid cancer or a benign thyroid nodule (not recorded which). Some clones in this sample may be carry-over from other donors' samples.

This clone was seen ten or more times. The J gene is TRBJ2-1, the V gene TRBV14; the D gene could be TRBD1 or TRBD2 (6 bases each). Per the germline V gene, CDR1 is SGHDN and CDR2 is FVKESK. The CDR3 has 19 residues. V was pared by 0 bases and J by 0 bases, with 18 bases between. This CDR3 is CASSQDWGRGGFSYNEQFF. CDR3 nucleotides: TGTGCCAGCAGCCAAGATTGGGGCAGGGGAGGATTCTCCTACAATGAGCAGTTCTTC.

Many counts were recorded for this clone. The CDR3 nucleotides are TGTGCCAGCAGTGGGACTAGCGGGGTCGGGGAGCTGTTTTTT. Its translation: CASSGTSGVGELFF. This chain links TRBV28 with TRBJ2-2, with 13 bases lining up with TRBD2. Looked up from germline, CDR1 is MDHEN and CDR2 is SYDVKM. This CDR3 is built from 14 residues. Trimming took 5 bases from V and 7 from J; bases not matched to a gene: 1.

This clone has ten or more counts. The chain uses TRBV2 and TRBJ2-5, with 7 nucleotides matching TRBD1. Trimming cost V 5 bases and J 4 bases; bases outside gene matches: 7. CDR1 and CDR2 (germline): SNHLY, FYNNEI. The CDR3 is made up of 14 amino acids. The CDR3 region is CASSLQGVAETQYF. The CDR3 nucleotides read TGTGCCAGCAGTCTTCAGGGGGTGGCAGAGACCCAGTACTTC.

This clone was seen ten or more times. CDR3 in amino acids: CSASRGQQETQYF. CDR3 sequence (DNA): TGCAGTGCTAGTCGGGGACAGCAAGAGACCCAGTACTTC. The chain has TRBV20-1 and TRBJ2-5, with 7 bases lining up with TRBD1. This CDR3 contains 13 residues. V lost 3 bases and J lost 2; bases outside the gene matches: 3. Germline V CDR1 and CDR2: DFQATT, SNEGSKA (reference sequence).

Worth noting for this clone: A much bigger clone sits one base away, suggesting this may be a read error. V usage is TRBV9 and J usage is TRBJ2-1; 9 bases match TRBD2. This CDR3 spans 15 amino acids. Germline V gene sequence: CDR1 SGDLS, CDR2 YYNGEE. The V segment lost 4 bases and the J segment 7 bases; nucleotides outside the gene matches: 9. The CDR3 reads CASSWEAGGGNEQFF. The CDR3 DNA reads TGTGCCAGCAGCTGGGAGGCGGGAGGGGGAAATGAGCAGTTCTTC.

This clone was recorded many times. This chain connects TRBV24-1 to TRBJ2-3, with D perhaps TRBD1 (6 bases). The CDR3 extends over 20 amino acids. CDR1 is KGHDR, CDR2 SFDVKD, per germline. V lost 0 bases and J lost 2, with 23 bases in between. In DNA, the CDR3 is TGTGCCACCAGTGATTTGTTTCCTTACAGGGCCGATTCCAACACAGATACGCAGTATTTT. It translates to CATSDLFPYRADSNTDTQYF.

This clone has a count of ten or more. The chain links TRBV15 to TRBJ2-5; TRBD2 might be the D (5 bases). Trimming removed 0 bases at V and 5 bases at J, with 7 bases between. Germline CDR1 and CDR2: LNHNV and YYDKDF (reference sequence). The CDR3 has 13 residues. CDR3 in amino acids: CATSRDRGETQYF. The DNA of the CDR3 is TGTGCCACCAGCAGAGATCGGGGTGAGACCCAGTACTTC.

This clone showed up many times. The chain employs TRBV29-1 and TRBJ1-1; D gene uncertain. The V gene's germline CDR1 is SQVTM and CDR2 ANQGSEA. The CDR3 contains 12 residues. V was trimmed by 4 bases and J by 0 bases, leaving 6 bases between them. The CDR3 bases are TGCAGCGTTGCACCGATGAACACTGAAGCTTTCTTT. Translating it yields CSVAPMNTEAFF.

This clone was counted ten times or more. Distinct nucleotide sequences in the sample also encode this CDR3. The CDR3 region has the DNA TGCGCCAGCAGCCCCCCAGGGACTAGTTTTAGCTACGAGCAGTACTTC. It is translated as CASSPPGTSFSYEQYF. The chain is built from TRBV4-3 and TRBJ2-7, with TRBD2 matching over 8 bases. There are 16 residues in the CDR3. V lost 4 bases and J lost 3; bases outside the gene matches: 11. Germline CDR1 LGHNA, CDR2 YSLEER.

Notes on this clone: A single base separates this from a much larger clone, so it may be a read error. This sample also contains other DNA sequences that code for the same CDR3. The chain links TRBV9 to TRBJ1-2; D gene ambiguous. Germline CDR1 reads SGDLS; CDR2 reads YYNGEE. The CDR3 is made up of 12 amino acids. V lost 5 bases to trimming and J lost 8 bases, with 13 bases between them. CDR3 amino acids: CASSGEGYGYTF. DNA for the CDR3: TGTGCCAGCAGTGGTGAGGGATACGGCTACACCTTC.

This clone occurred many times. The chain joins TRBV30 to TRBJ1-2; 9 bases agree with TRBD1. The CDR3 covers 13 residues. Per the germline V gene, CDR1 is GTSNPN and CDR2 is SVGIG (reference sequence). V gave up 5 bases and J gave up 12 bases; unmatched junction bases: 13. DNA for the CDR3: TGTGCCTGGCGCGGACAGGGGTCGGGAAGTAACACCTTC. Protein: CAWRGQGSGSNTF. Full variable domain (remainder filled in from reference TRBV30 and TRBJ1-2): SQTIHQWPATLVQPVGSPLSLECTVEGTSNPNLYWYRQAAGRGLQLLFYSVGIGQISSEVPQNLSASRPQDRQFILSSKKLLLSDSGFYLCAWRGQGSGSNTFGSGTRLTVV.

The chain recombines TRBV4-1 with TRBJ1-2; TRBD1 matches at 8 bases. This CDR3 contains 15 residues. Germline values: CDR1 MGHRA, CDR2 YSYEKL. V lost 4 bases to trimming and J lost 3 bases; unmatched junction nucleotides: 7. This CDR3 is CASSLLDRVDYGYTF. The CDR3 DNA sequence: TGCGCCAGCAGCCTCTTGGACAGGGTAGACTATGGCTACACCTTC.

At least ten counts were recorded for this clone. The same CDR3 can be traced to other DNA sequences in this sample. This chain connects TRBV9 to TRBJ2-1, with 10 nucleotides matching TRBD2. V trimming: 0 bases; J trimming: 6 bases; junction bases outside the gene matches: 3. CDR3 size: 15 residues. In germline, CDR1 is SGDLS, CDR2 YYNGEE. The CDR3 bases are TGTGCCAGCAGCGTAGTGCCTAGCGGGAGCAATGAGCAGTTCTTC. It specifies CASSVVPSGSNEQFF. The whole variable domain, remainder taken from reference TRBV9 and TRBJ2-1, is DSGVTQTPKHLITATGQRVTLRCSPRSGDLSVYWYQQSLDQGLQFLIQYYNGEERAKGNILERFSAQQFPDLHSELNLSSLELGDSALYFCASSVVPSGSNEQFFGPGTRLTVL.

The chain links TRBV4-1 to TRBJ1-5; 9 positions match TRBD1. Per the germline V gene, CDR1 is MGHRA and CDR2 is YSYEKL. J gave up 2 bases and V 5 bases, and 4 bases lay outside the gene matches. This CDR3 is 15 amino acids long. DNA of the CDR3: TGCGCCAGCAGCAGTTGGACAGGGGGCAATCAGCCCCAGCATTTT. Protein: CASSSWTGGNQPQHF.

To note about this clone: This could be a read error, since a much larger clone is one nucleotide away. For the CDR3, the DNA is TGCAGCGTGGGGGGGTCGGGTGAGCAGCACTTC. Amino acid sequence: CSVGGSGEQHF. The rearrangement joins TRBV29-1 to TRBJ2-7, with 7 bases that match TRBD2. Germline V CDR1 and CDR2: SQVTM, ANQGSEA. CDR3 length: 11 amino acids.

This clone came up a few times. V is TRBV15 and J is TRBJ2-7; D is ambiguous. The CDR3 has 13 residues. Germline lookup yields CDR1 LNHNV and CDR2 YYDKDF (reference sequence). Trimming stripped 5 bases from V and 4 bases from J, with 12 bases between. The CDR3 region has the DNA TGTGCCACCAGCCCCCAGGTGGGATACGAGCAGTACTTC. The encoded protein is CATSPQVGYEQYF. The full variable domain, completed using reference TRBV15 and TRBJ2-7, is DAMVIQNPRYQVTQFGKPVTLSCSQTLNHNVMYWYQQKSSQAPKLLFHYYDKDFNNEADTPDNFQSRRPNTSFCFLDIRSPGLGDTAMYLCATSPQVGYEQYFGPGTRLTVT.

The chain has TRBV2 and TRBJ2-5; D gene uncertain. CDR1 and CDR2 from the germline V gene are SNHLY and FYNNEI. The CDR3 contains 14 residues. The V end lost 7 bases, the J end lost 1 base, and 13 bases lay between the germline ends. CDR3 in amino acids: CASKVGPSQETQYF. The CDR3 coding sequence is TGTGCCAGCAAGGTGGGCCCGTCCCAAGAGACCCAGTACTTC.

The chain joins TRBV11-2 to TRBJ2-3; 7 bases align to TRBD1. This CDR3 has 16 amino acids. Trimming cost V 4 bases and J 2 bases; bases outside gene matches: 9. The V gene's germline CDR1 is SGHAT and CDR2 FQNNGV. The CDR3 coding sequence is TGTGCCAGCAGCTCCCCCCGGGACAGCTTCACAGATACGCAGTATTTT. It specifies CASSSPRDSFTDTQYF.

This clone has at least ten counts. CDR3 in amino acids: CASSIAGAEAYNEQFF. Written as DNA, the CDR3 is TGTGCCAGTAGTATAGCCGGGGCCGAAGCCTACAATGAGCAGTTCTTC. The chain is built from TRBV19 and TRBJ2-1; the D gene could be TRBD1 or TRBD2 (5 bases each). Looked up from germline, CDR1 is LNHDA and CDR2 is SQIVND (reference sequence). V lost 1 base to trimming and J lost 2 bases, with 12 bases between them. The CDR3 runs 16 residues.

Ten or more counts support this clone. V gene TRBV28 combines with J gene TRBJ2-2; D is unresolved. Germline V gene sequence: CDR1 MDHEN, CDR2 SYDVKM. Trimming removed 7 bases at V and 6 bases at J, with 12 bases between. This CDR3 comprises 13 residues. The CDR3 DNA is TGTGCCAGCACCCAGTTTAGGTCCGGGGAGCTGTTTTTT. Amino acid sequence: CASTQFRSGELFF.

This clone was found many times. The chain links TRBV3-1 to TRBJ2-7; tentatively, D is TRBD2 (6 bases). The CDR3 consists of 16 residues. V lost 3 bases and J 5 bases, leaving 20 bases between the germline ends. Germline V gene lookup returns CDR1 LGHDT and CDR2 YNNKEL (reference sequence). The CDR3 DNA follows: TGTGCCAGCAGCCACCGGCCCCTCGGGGGAACGGACGAGCAGTACTTC. Amino acid sequence: CASSHRPLGGTDEQYF.

This clone has a count of ten or more. The chain combines TRBV5-1 with TRBJ2-7; 13 bases are shared with TRBD2. The germline V gene has CDR1 SGHRS and CDR2 YFSETQ. Trimming at V came to 5 bases and at J to 3 bases, leaving 11 bases not matched to a gene. This CDR3 is 17 amino acids long. CDR3 sequence reads: CASRDEGLAGFGYEQYF. As DNA, the CDR3 is TGCGCCAGCAGGGACGAGGGACTAGCGGGATTCGGCTACGAGCAGTACTTC. Variable domain in full (rest from reference TRBV5-1 and TRBJ2-7): KAGVTQTPRYLIKTRGQQVTLSCSPISGHRSVSWYQQTPGQGLQFLFEYFSETQRNKGNFPGRFSGRQFSNSRSEMNVSTLELGDSALYLCASRDEGLAGFGYEQYFGPGTRLTVT.

The table lists this clone with many counts. The CDR3 sequence is CASSPGTAGGEQYF. The DNA for the CDR3 is TGTGCCAGCAGCCCCGGGACAGCCGGGGGCGAGCAGTACTTC. This rearrangement joins TRBV7-2 to TRBJ2-7, with D possibly being TRBD1 (7 bases). V shed 5 bases and J shed 6 bases, with 17 bases lying between them. Germline lookup yields CDR1 SGHTA and CDR2 FQGNSA. The CDR3 contains 14 residues.

This clone was seen many times. The DNA for the CDR3 is TGTGCCAGCAGCCAGGCCTGGGGGGGCGAGGGCACCGGGGAGCTGTTTTTT. Encoded protein: CASSQAWGGEGTGELFF. V gene TRBV7-2 combines with J gene TRBJ2-2; tentative D call: TRBD2 (7 bases). Germline CDR1 and CDR2: SGHTA and FQGNSA. V lost 5 bases and J 4 bases, leaving 20 bases between the germline ends. The CDR3 is made up of 17 amino acids.